This T cell receptor (beta chain) was recovered during a study of cytomegalovirus exposure and HLA in healthy donors. The PCR had 60 Vbeta and 13 Jbeta primers. The table came from immunoSEQ multiplex PCR; TCRdb's copy has only in-frame clones and leaves some out. The table shows 130,000 or so clones, with about 86% occurring only once. The sequenced sample was PBMCs. The TCR comes from a woman aged 40 to 55 in good health and CMV-seronegative.

The CDR3 DNA reads TGTGCCAGCAGCTTCCGGACAGAACTGAACACTGAAGCTTTCTTT. It is translated as CASSFRTELNTEAFF. The genes are TRBV7-9 and TRBJ1-1; D possibly corresponds to TRBD1 (6 bases). Germline V gives CDR1 SEHNR, CDR2 FQNEAQ (reference sequence). V was cut by 3 bases and J by 0 bases, with 11 bases left in between. The CDR3 totals 15 residues.